This TCR beta chain was identified during a study of T cell responses to AZD1222 COVID-19 vaccine (dated by TCRdb to the early 2020s). Study-wide context: AZD1222 recipients with second doses at about 4 weeks or about 12 weeks were pooled, because spike-specific TCR depth and breadth did not differ between schedules. Trial participants were enrolled by age into 18-55, 56-69 and 70-plus year subgroups, with around 150, 28 and 57 TCR-sequenced participants respectively. TCR sequencing covered over 230 trial participants: around 210 given two doses of AZD1222 and approximately 25 given two doses of MenACWY control vaccine. Beyond this particular receptor, the publication reports: The whole spike protein was spanned by vaccine-associated CD4 TCRs, and dominant responses were seen in regions 160-218 and 743-854. Only five or six AZD1222 recipients were SARS-CoV-2 seropositive at baseline, limiting conclusions about previously exposed vaccinees. After two AZD1222 doses, spike-specific TCR breadth and depth were significantly higher than at day 0 and than in MenACWY recipients. Most participants were white British and females outnumbered males, and the authors suggested that clonal diversity may have been underestimated. Because no day 14 peak-response samples were available, repertoires were characterized only after the peak T cell response. Nearly half of unique spike-specific TCRs reportedly recognized epitopes outside regions mutated in the B.1.351 and B.1.1.7 variants. The 56-69-year group was small, and its depth increase did not reach significance, likely because of low power.

As to this clone: Its target antigen remains unknown. It has no much larger one-base neighbor in the sample; base qualities were not kept.

The time point label for this specimen denotes: baseline before first vaccination. Vaccinee samples came from UK trials COV001 and COV002, including a single-blind randomized controlled phase 2/3 trial of AZD1222 (ChAdOx1 nCoV-19) in healthy adults. For TCRbeta chain sequencing, PBMC samples were collected from trial participants at day 0 and at day 28 after the second dose. The CDR3 regions of human TCRbeta chains were analyzed by immunosequencing. In the authors' own workflow: Repertoire TCRs were checked for matches against a reference library of SARS-CoV-2-specific TCRs that had been generated using the MIRA antigen-specificity platform. Breadth meant the fraction of unique TCRs that were SARS-CoV-2-associated, whereas depth meant the fraction of total T cells that were SARS-CoV-2-associated. Using the MIRA data, every spike-specific TCR was mapped to the spike region that the TCR reacted to and assigned to either a CD4 or a CD8 class. Log10-transformed breadth and depth values were compared by one-way ANOVA with Sidak's multiple comparisons tests. The clones in this table, taken by TCRdb from immuneACCESS, are in-frame only. Not every clone is retained; where verified, under half of the shortfall comes from an unresolved V gene, and the cause of the rest is unknown. D and trimming come from the DNA, and the V and J calls and clone size come from that table. The sample yields under 150,000 clones; approximately 88% were counted once. In total, the top ten clones hold about 14% of the sample.

V drops 2 bases and J drops 5 bases, leaving 15 bases in between. CDR1 MNHEY and CDR2 SVGAGI are derived from the germline V gene. There are 15 amino acids in the CDR3, from cysteine to phenylalanine inclusive. CDR3 DNA is the only sequence kept; it has 45 bases, read in frame from the first base. The chain was built from TRBV6-5 and TRBJ1-2; the D segment could be TRBD1, given 5 matching bases. The receptor was isolated from an adult in good health. The material sequenced was peripheral blood, taken on day 0 of AZD1222 vaccination. The DNA sequence is as follows: TGTGCCAGCAGTTACGGGGGGGAGGGGTGGTATGGCTACACCTTC. This sequence encodes CASSYGGEGWYGYTF.